The clone carrying this TCR beta chain was found many times. The method was immunoSEQ multiplex PCR; TCRdb's version includes in-frame clones alone and lacks a portion of them. The sample holds 50,000 or so clones, and no clone turns up only once. The data derive from a study of T cell clonality in common variable immunodeficiency. The sequence came from a person between 18 and 75 years old in good health. Specimen: peripheral blood mononuclear cells.

The DNA read from the CDR3 is TGTGCCTGGAGAGGGGTCTACGAG. The encoded protein is CAWRGVYE. The CDR3, in full, reads CAWRGVYEQYF. The rearrangement uses TRBV30 and TRBJ2-7; D is possibly TRBD1 (5 bases). The read ends 3 residues shy of where the CDR3 ends; the end is completed using the germline J gene. CDR1 and CDR2 from the germline V gene are GTSNPN and SVGIG (reference sequence). V lost 3 bases, J lost 3 bases, and 6 bases lay in between. The CDR3 totals 11 residues.